This T cell receptor (beta chain) is from a study of esophageal squamous cell carcinoma under preoperative chemotherapy. Study-level information: TCR repertoires were profiled from both peripheral blood T cells and tumor-infiltrating lymphocytes.

On this clonotype itself: No antigen is known for it. The junction and the germline gene differ at one end; a read error may be behind it.

The time point is: before preoperative PTX-NDP chemotherapy. Patients received paclitaxel-nedaplatin as preoperative chemotherapy before surgery. A single record per CDR3 protein comes from TCRdb applying MiXCR to the PCR reads. The sample includes 10,000 to 15,000 distinct CDR3 sequences, approximately 51% of them seen just once. The CDR3 consists of 13 residues. Germline V gene sequence: CDR1 SGHTA, CDR2 FQGNSA. Whole-study results and caveats: Clonal contraction, more than amplification, hit abundant clones after paclitaxel-nedaplatin. After chemotherapy, TCR diversity rose significantly in peripheral T cells but not in tumor-infiltrating lymphocytes.

The sample here was taken from a patient given preoperative chemotherapy. The chain is built from TRBV7-2 and TRBJ1-4, with D unclear. This receptor was taken from a human donor with esophageal squamous cell carcinoma. The donor label of this sample is uncertain. CDR3 nucleotides: TGTGCCAGCAGCCCCGGTTGGAATGGAAAACTGTTTTTT. Protein: CASSPGWNGKLFF.